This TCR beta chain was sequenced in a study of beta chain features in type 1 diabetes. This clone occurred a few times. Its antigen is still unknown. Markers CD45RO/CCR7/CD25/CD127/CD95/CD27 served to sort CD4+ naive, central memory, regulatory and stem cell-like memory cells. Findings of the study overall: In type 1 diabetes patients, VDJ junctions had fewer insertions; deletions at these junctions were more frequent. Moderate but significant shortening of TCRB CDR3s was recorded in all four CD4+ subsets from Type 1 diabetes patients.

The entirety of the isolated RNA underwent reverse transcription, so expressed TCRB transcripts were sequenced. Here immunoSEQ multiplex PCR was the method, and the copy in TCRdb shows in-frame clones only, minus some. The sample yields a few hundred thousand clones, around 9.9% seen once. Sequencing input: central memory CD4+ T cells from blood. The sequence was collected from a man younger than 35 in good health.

This CDR3 is CASSLGGSLSYEQYF. The CDR3 DNA reads as TGTGCCAGCAGTCTAGGCGGGAGTCTCTCCTACGAGCAGTACTTC. The chain has TRBV6-1 and TRBJ2-7, with 7 bases lining up with TRBD2. V lost 5 bases and J lost 0; bases outside the gene matches: 7. The CDR3 runs 15 residues. In germline, CDR1 is MNHNS, CDR2 SASEGT.